This T cell receptor beta chain was sequenced during a study of identical twins. Study results and caveats: Invariant T cells like MAIT and iNKT could partly confound the zero-insertion analyses. Memory repertoires lacked the insertion deficit that abundant cord blood beta clonotypes showed.

This clonotype came up a few times. Its matching antigen is unknown. Everyone who donated was a healthy Caucasian. Unique molecular identifiers were present on cDNA, and template switching added a universal primer site. A single record per CDR3 protein comes from TCRdb applying MiXCR to the 5' RACE reads. This table has a few hundred thousand distinct CDR3 sequences, less than 20% appearing once. CDR1 SQVTM and CDR2 ANQGSEA come from the germline V gene. The CDR3 covers 13 residues. Deletions cut 6 bases from V and 5 bases from J, with 15 bases between. The specimen was naive T cells sorted from blood. The sequence derives from a man aged 45-65 years in good health. The chain joins TRBV29-1 to TRBJ2-3, with a weak D call TRBD1 (5 bases). CDR3 nucleotide sequence: TGCAGCGTATATGGCAGGGTCGGAGATACGCAGTATTTT. This gives the protein CSVYGRVGDTQYF.